This T cell receptor beta chain was documented in a study of blood T cell repertoires in COVID-19. For the study at large: Nucleic acid was either cDNA or gDNA, and it came from T cells, B-cell-depleted T cells, or PBMCs.

Assay used: immunoSEQ multiplex PCR; TCRdb lists only in-frame clones, some missing. This table has 9,500 to 15,000 clones, around 82% appearing once. The specimen sequenced was peripheral blood. The clonotype originates from a human donor in a cohort sampled during active COVID-19.

Here the CDR3 DNA reads TGTGCCAGCCTTCAGGGGATTAACACTGAAGCTTTCTTT. Its translation is CASLQGINTEAFF. The rearrangement links TRBV2 to TRBJ1-1, with TRBD1 as a possible D gene (6 bases). The germline CDR1 and CDR2 sequences are SNHLY and FYNNEI. This CDR3 has 13 residues. Trimming cost V 8 bases and J 2 bases, with 12 bases left between them.